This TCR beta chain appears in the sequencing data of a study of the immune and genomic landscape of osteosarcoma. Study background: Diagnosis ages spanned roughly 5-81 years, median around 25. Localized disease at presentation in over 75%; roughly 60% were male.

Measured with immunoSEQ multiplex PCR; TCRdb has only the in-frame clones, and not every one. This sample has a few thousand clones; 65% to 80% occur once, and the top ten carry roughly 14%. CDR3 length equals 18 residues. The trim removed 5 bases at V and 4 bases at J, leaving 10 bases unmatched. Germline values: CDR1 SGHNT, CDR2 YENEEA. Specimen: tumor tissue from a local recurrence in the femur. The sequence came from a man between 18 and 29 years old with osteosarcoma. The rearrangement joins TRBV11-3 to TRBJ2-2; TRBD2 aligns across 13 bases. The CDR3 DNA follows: TGTGCCAGCAGCAATGCACTAGCGGGAGGGTCGGGCACCGGGGAGCTGTTTTTT. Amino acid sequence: CASSNALAGGSGTGELFF.